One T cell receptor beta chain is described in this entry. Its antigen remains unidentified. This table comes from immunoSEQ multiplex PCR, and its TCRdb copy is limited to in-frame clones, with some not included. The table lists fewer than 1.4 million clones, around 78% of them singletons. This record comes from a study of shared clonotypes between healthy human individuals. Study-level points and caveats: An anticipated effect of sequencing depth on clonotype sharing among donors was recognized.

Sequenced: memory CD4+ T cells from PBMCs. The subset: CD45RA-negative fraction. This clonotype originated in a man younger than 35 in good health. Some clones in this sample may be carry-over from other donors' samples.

The CDR3 nucleotides are TGTGCCAGCGGCCGGGGAAGCACCGGGGAGCTGTTTTTT. Translating it yields CASGRGSTGELFF. The chain combines TRBV2 with TRBJ2-2; the D gene is possibly TRBD2 (5 bases). The CDR3 is made up of 13 amino acids. CDR1 and CDR2 from the germline V gene are SNHLY and FYNNEI. V was trimmed by 8 bases and J by 4 bases, leaving 11 bases between them.